These T cell receptor beta chains were read from a single sample in a study of blood T cell repertoires in COVID-19. The method was immunoSEQ multiplex PCR; TCRdb's version includes in-frame clones alone and lacks a portion of them. The data hold roughly 150,000 clones, with more than 85% observed a single time. The sequenced sample was peripheral blood. Source of these receptors: a woman in her fifties or sixties with COVID-19, enrolled during active disease. The CDR3 runs from the conserved cysteine through the conserved F or W. The D gene is left open where the match is weak. Size is stated for part of the rows, as once, few or many counts, or as a class when the clone is expanded.

>TRBV6-4|TRBJ1-2|.|TRBD1
TGTGCCAGCTCCCGAGACAGGGGGCTGGGTGGCTACACCTTC
CASSRDRGLGGYTF
>TRBV11-2|TRBJ2-5|.|.
TGTGCCAGCAGCCCGCTGACAGGACCTCAGGAGACCCAGTACTTC
CASSPLTGPQETQYF
>TRBV7-9|TRBJ1-3|.|.
TGTGCCAGCAGCTTACCCACAGGGTCTGGAAACACCATATATTTT
CASSLPTGSGNTIYF
>TRBV5-1|TRBJ2-3|few|TRBD2
TGCGCCAGCAGCTTGGCGGTAGCGGGAAGCACAGATACGCAGTATTTT
CASSLAVAGSTDTQYF
>TRBV10-1|TRBJ1-1|.|TRBD1
TGCGCCAGCATGCGGGACAGGGGGCTAAAGAACACTGAAGCTTTCTTT
CASMRDRGLKNTEAFF
>TRBV6-2/TRBV6-3|TRBJ2-3|.|.
TGTGCCAGCAGTTACGGGCAGGCTACGGATACGCAGTATTTT
CASSYGQATDTQYF
>TRBV9|TRBJ1-6|.|.
TGTGCCAGCAGCGTATCTCCGGAGGGTAATTCACCCCTCCACTTT
CASSVSPEGNSPLHF
>TRBV7-2|TRBJ2-7|.|TRBD2
TGTGCCAGCAGCTGGGGCGGCGGGAGCTACGAGCAGTACTTC
CASSWGGGSYEQYF
>TRBV7-2|TRBJ1-2|.|.
TGTGCCAGCAGCTTAGAGTCTGGGGCAGGGTGGTATGGCTACACCTTC
CASSLESGAGWYGYTF
>TRBV7-2|TRBJ2-5|.|.
TGTGCCAGCAGCTTAGTGACGGGGGAAGAGACCCAGTACTTC
CASSLVTGEETQYF
>TRBV3-1/TRBV3-2|TRBJ2-1|.|TRBD2
TGTGCCAGCAGCCCCAGCGGGGGGGCCAGGAATGAGCAGTTCTTC
CASSPSGGARNEQFF
>TRBV7-2|TRBJ2-1|.|.
TGTGCCAGCAGCTTAGAACGGAGCTCCTACAATGAGCAGTTCTTC
CASSLERSSYNEQFF
>TRBV4-1|TRBJ1-1|.|.
TGCGCCAGCAGCCACCGGACAGACAACACTGAAGCTTTCTTT
CASSHRTDNTEAFF
>TRBV7-8|TRBJ1-5|.|.
TGTGCCAGCAGCGCCACTGAGAGGGATAGCAATCAGCCCCAGCATTTT
CASSATERDSNQPQHF
>TRBV14|TRBJ2-5|.|TRBD1
TGTGCCAGCAGCCAAGGGACAGGGGTTCGGGAGACCCAGTACTTC
CASSQGTGVRETQYF
>TRBV5-1|TRBJ1-2|.|.
TGCGCCAGCAGCTTGGACCAGGGTATTGGCTACACCTTC
CASSLDQGIGYTF
>TRBV19|TRBJ2-2|.|TRBD1
TGTGCCAGTAGTCCGGGACAGACGAACACCGGGGAGCTGTTTTTT
CASSPGQTNTGELFF
>TRBV9|TRBJ2-2|.|.
TGTGCCAGCAGCCCCCAGGAGGTAGCGTCTGGGGAGCTGTTTTTT
CASSPQEVASGELFF
>TRBV4-3|TRBJ2-7|.|.
TGCGCCAGCAGCCAAGATCTACCGTACGAGCAGTACTTC
CASSQDLPYEQYF
>TRBV2|TRBJ2-2|.|TRBD1
TGTGCCAGCTCACCGTTACAGGGGCCCGGGGAGCTGTTTTTT
CASSPLQGPGELFF
>TRBV7-9|TRBJ1-5|.|.
TGTGCCAGCAGCCGTCGACAGTTCAATCAGCCCCAGCATTTT
CASSRRQFNQPQHF
>TRBV6-5|TRBJ1-2|.|.
TGTGCCAGCAAGGGGGTGGGGCAGGGGAAAGATGGCTACACCTTC
CASKGVGQGKDGYTF
>TRBV7-3|TRBJ2-7|.|.
TGTGCCAGCAGCTTAGGAGCGTACCCCTACGAGCAGTACTTC
CASSLGAYPYEQYF
>TRBV2|TRBJ1-2|once|.
TGTGCCAGCAGTGAAAAGCTAGCGGGCCTAAGCGGCTACACCTTC
CASSEKLAGLSGYTF
>TRBV30|TRBJ1-2|.|TRBD1
TGTGCCTGGAGTGTAACACAGGGGGTTTTTGGCTACACCTTC
CAWSVTQGVFGYTF
>TRBV30|TRBJ1-5|.|.
TGTGCCTGGACGACAGATCGAAATCAGCCCCAGCATTTT
CAWTTDRNQPQHF
>TRBV29-1|TRBJ1-1|.|.
TGCAGCACACGCGGGCCCGACACTGAAGCTTTCTTT
CSTRGPDTEAFF
>TRBV2|TRBJ1-1|.|.
TGTGCCAGCAGTGAACGGGTCGGGAACACTGAAGCTTTCTTT
CASSERVGNTEAFF
>TRBV14|TRBJ1-2|few|TRBD1
TGTGCCAGCAGCGTTGGTCAGGGGGCGGGCTATGGCTACACCTTC
CASSVGQGAGYGYTF
>TRBV2|TRBJ1-1|.|TRBD1
TGTGCCAGCATAAGGGAGGCAACAGGGGGTGAAGCTTTCTTT
CASIREATGGEAFF
>TRBV6-5|TRBJ1-1|.|.
TGTGCCAGCAGTCCCACGGGTACTGAAGCTTTCTTT
CASSPTGTEAFF
>TRBV7-9|TRBJ1-1|.|TRBD1
TGTGCCAGCAGCCAGACAGGGGCGGGGAACACTGAAGCTTTCTTT
CASSQTGAGNTEAFF
>TRBV14|TRBJ1-2|.|TRBD1
TGTGCCAGCAGCCCAGACAGGGACTATGGCTACACCTTC
CASSPDRDYGYTF
>TRBV24-1|TRBJ2-7|.|.
TGTGCCACCACCCCAGGACAGTCCTTCTACGAGCAGTACTTC
CATTPGQSFYEQYF
>TRBV7-8|TRBJ1-4|.|TRBD1
TGTGCCAGCAGCTTAGACCGGACAGGTGGTGATGAAAAACTGTTTTTT
CASSLDRTGGDEKLFF
>TRBV27|TRBJ2-7|.|TRBD1
TGTGCCAGCAGTCCAGGGACAGGCTACGAGCAGTACTTC
CASSPGTGYEQYF
>TRBV5-5|TRBJ1-2|.|TRBD1
TGTGCCAGCAGCCTCTTGACAGGGGGCAGAAGGAACTATGGCTACACCTTC
CASSLLTGGRRNYGYTF
>TRBV28|TRBJ2-7|.|TRBD1
TGTGCCAGCTCCTTTATGGACAGGGCCTACGAGCAGTACTTC
CASSFMDRAYEQYF
>TRBV15|TRBJ1-4|.|.
TGTGCCACCAGCAGAGATAGACAGTCCAGGGGCAATGAAAAACTGTTTTTT
CATSRDRQSRGNEKLFF
>TRBV15|TRBJ2-4|.|.
TGTGCCACCAGCAGGGGTACAGGGTCGAACAGGTTTGCCAAAAACATTCAGTACTTC
CATSRGTGSNRFAKNIQYF
>TRBV6-4|TRBJ1-2|.|.
TGTGCCAGCAGTCAATCAGGGGTCTATGGCTACACCTTC
CASSQSGVYGYTF
>TRBV2|TRBJ1-5|.|.
TGTGCCAGCAGGGACAGTCAGAATAGCAATCAGCCCCAGCATTTT
CASRDSQNSNQPQHF
>TRBV7-6|TRBJ1-1|.|.
TGTGCCAGCAGCTTAGATCAGGGCGGATGGAACACTGAAGCTTTCTTT
CASSLDQGGWNTEAFF
>TRBV19|TRBJ1-3|.|TRBD1
TGTGCCAGTGGGACAGTCGGAAACACCATATATTTT
CASGTVGNTIYF
>TRBV30|TRBJ1-6|once|TRBD1
TGTGCCTGGCAGGGGACAGCAAATTCACCCCTCCACTTT
CAWQGTANSPLHF
>TRBV9|TRBJ2-7|.|TRBD1
TGTGCCAGCAGCGTAGATGGACAGGGCTACGAGCAGTACTTC
CASSVDGQGYEQYF
>TRBV7-2|TRBJ2-1|.|TRBD2
TGTGCCAGCAGCACGAGCGGGGGGGCATTTGAGCAGTTCTTC
CASSTSGGAFEQFF
>TRBV5-1|TRBJ2-3|.|TRBD2
TGCGCCAGCAGCTGGGGCAAGCGGGGGCGCACAGATACGCAGTATTTT
CASSWGKRGRTDTQYF
>TRBV19|TRBJ1-6|.|TRBD1
TGTGCCAGTAGTATTCCCCGGGACAGGGGGAGCTCCTATAATTCACCCCTCCACTTT
CASSIPRDRGSSYNSPLHF
>TRBV7-2|TRBJ1-1|.|.
TGTGCCAGCAGCTTAACAGAAAACACTGAAGCTTTCTTT
CASSLTENTEAFF
>TRBV19|TRBJ1-1|.|.
TGTGCCAGTAGTATAGAAGGGAGGAGTACTGAAGCTTTCTTT
CASSIEGRSTEAFF
>TRBV13|TRBJ1-3|.|.
TGTGCCAGCAGCTACGATCGAGGGTTTTCTGGAAACACCATATATTTT
CASSYDRGFSGNTIYF
>TRBV7-3|TRBJ1-3|.|.
TGTGCCAGCAGCTTAGGCGGGAGCTACTCTCGAAACACCATATATTTT
CASSLGGSYSRNTIYF
>TRBV12-5|TRBJ2-7|.|.
TGTGCTAGTGGAAACCTAGGACAGACAACTTACGAGCAGTACTTC
CASGNLGQTTYEQYF